The rows below give T cell receptor beta chains drawn from one sample of a study of CD8 T cells in ankylosing spondylitis. TCRdb ran MiXCR on the 5' RACE reads and lists one entry per CDR3 protein. The table shows fewer than 750,000 distinct CDR3 sequences, with around 17% occurring only once. Source material: blood, either unsorted or a sorted T cell fraction (not recorded which). The receptors here all came from a male donor with ankylosing spondylitis. The CDR3 runs from the conserved cysteine through the conserved F or W. D genes are given only for firm matches. For some rows the clone size is stated as once, few or many, or as a class when expanded; others skip it.

-	TRBJ1-2	-	TRBV7-2	TGTGCCAGCAGCGAGGCGGTGGGGGACTATGGCTACACCTTC	CASSEAVGDYGYTF
once	TRBJ2-5	-	TRBV2	TGTGCCAGCAGTGAAAGGCTCGGTAGTCTTGAGACCCAGTACTTC	CASSERLGSLETQYF
once	TRBJ1-3	TRBD1	TRBV9	TGTGCCAGCAGCGGATCAACAGGGGCCACTGGAAACACCATATATTTT	CASSGSTGATGNTIYF
few	TRBJ2-1	TRBD2	TRBV20-1	TGCAGTGCCCCTCGGGGTGGCGGGAGGAGTCAGGAGCAGTTCTTC	CSAPRGGGRSQEQFF
-	TRBJ2-3	-	TRBV27	TGTGCCAGCCGCGTACCGGGGGTTGGCACAGATACGCAGTATTTT	CASRVPGVGTDTQYF
-	TRBJ1-2	-	TRBV6-5	TGTGCCAGCAGTTACTCCTACGGGACCGCGGCCGCCACCTTC	CASSYSYGTAAATF
few	TRBJ2-7	-	TRBV11-2	TGTGCCAGCAGCTCGGCCGGGGGTTATTACGAGCAGTACTTC	CASSSAGGYYEQYF
-	TRBJ2-7	-	TRBV7-3	TGTGCCAGCAGCTTAGGGGGCCTATCCCGAAACGAGCAGTACTTC	CASSLGGLSRNEQYF
-	TRBJ1-1	-	TRBV6-5	TGTGCCAGCAGTTACGAGGGCGGGGAAAGAGCTGAAGCTTTCTTT	CASSYEGGERAEAFF
few	TRBJ2-1	-	TRBV6-2/TRBV6-3	TGTGCCAGCAGTATTTCGCCCCTTTGGTTTCACTACAATGAGCAGTTCTTC	CASSISPLWFHYNEQFF
-	TRBJ2-3	-	TRBV20-1	TGCAGTGCCTGCAGGGTGGGGACAGATACGCAGTATTTT	CSACRVGTDTQYF
-	TRBJ2-3	-	TRBV5-1	TGCGCCAGCAGCTTAATTGAGAGGGGAAACACAGATACGCAGTATTTT	CASSLIERGNTDTQYF
-	TRBJ1-4	-	TRBV20-1	TGCAGTGCGGGTGGTGGATTTAATGAAAAACTGTTTTTT	CSAGGGFNEKLFF
few	TRBJ1-3	-	TRBV12-3/TRBV12-4	TGTGCCAGCAGCCCCAGCCACACCATATATTTT	CASSPSHTIYF
few	TRBJ2-1	TRBD2	TRBV27	TGTGCCAGCAGTTTAGGAAGTAGCGGGAGGGGCAATGAGCAGTTCTTC	CASSLGSSGRGNEQFF
-	TRBJ2-7	-	TRBV11-2	TGTGCCAGCAGCTTAGTCGGAACAGGGAATCTTTACGAGCAGTACTTC	CASSLVGTGNLYEQYF
few	TRBJ1-2	-	TRBV7-9	TGTGCCAGCAGCTTCGCCGGCCCATATGGCTACACCTTC	CASSFAGPYGYTF
-	TRBJ1-4	TRBD1	TRBV15	TGTGCCACCAGCAGAGAAGGGACAGGGAGAGGCGAAAAACTGTTTTTT	CATSREGTGRGEKLFF
-	TRBJ1-4	TRBD1	TRBV4-1	TGCGCCAGCAGCCAAGAGTGGTTTCAGGGGGGTAATGAAAAACTGTTTTTT	CASSQEWFQGGNEKLFF
-	TRBJ2-3	TRBD2	TRBV4-3	TGCGCCAGCAGCCAAGTGACTAGCGCAAACACAGATACGCAGTATTTT	CASSQVTSANTDTQYF
many	TRBJ1-1	-	TRBV7-2	TGTGCCAGCAGCCAAGCCGGGACGGATGTAAAAGCTTTCTTT	CASSQAGTDVKAFF
-	TRBJ2-1	-	TRBV6-2/TRBV6-3	TGTGCCAGCAGTTACGAGGTTTACAATGAGCAGTTCTTC	CASSYEVYNEQFF
-	TRBJ1-5	-	TRBV5-1	TGCGCCAGCAGCCGTGGGGCAGGGTCACAGCCCCAGCATTTT	CASSRGAGSQPQHF
few	TRBJ2-5	-	TRBV20-1	TGCAGTGCTGTCAGAACGGACCAAGAGACCCAGTACTTC	CSAVRTDQETQYF
-	TRBJ1-3	-	TRBV12-3/TRBV12-4	TGTGCCAGCAAAGGGGACGGCGGAAACACCATATATTTT	CASKGDGGNTIYF
few	TRBJ2-1	TRBD2	TRBV9	TGTGCCAGCAGCGTAGAACTAGCGGCCTCCTACAATGAGCAGTTCTTC	CASSVELAASYNEQFF
-	TRBJ2-4	-	TRBV7-3	TGTGCCAGCAGCTTAAAGGGTACAGGGGACTCGAACAAAAACATTCAGTACTTC	CASSLKGTGDSNKNIQYF
-	TRBJ1-1	-	TRBV4-3	TGCGCCAGCAGCCAAGGAAGAGAGGTCACTGAAGCTTTCTTT	CASSQGREVTEAFF
many	TRBJ1-2	-	TRBV20-1	TGCAGTGCTAGGGTGGGGCCAGGGGAAGGCTACACCTTC	CSARVGPGEGYTF
few	TRBJ2-3	TRBD2	TRBV28	TGTGCCAGCAGTGAGGCCGGGACTAGCGGCACAGATACGCAGTATTTT	CASSEAGTSGTDTQYF
many	TRBJ1-2	-	TRBV7-9	TGTGCCAGCAGCTCGCAGTCCGGGACGGACAACTATGGCTACACCTTC	CASSSQSGTDNYGYTF
-	TRBJ2-7	-	TRBV3-1	TGTGCCAGCAGCCGAGGACTTCCTTGGAGGGACGAGCAGCACTTC	CASSRGLPWRDEQHF
few	TRBJ2-2	-	TRBV10-3	TGTGCCATCAGTGAGAGTACCAACACCGGGGAGCTGTTTTTT	CAISESTNTGELFF
few	TRBJ2-1	-	TRBV18	TGTGCCAGTATGGGGGACGGTAAAAAGAATGAGCAGTTCTTC	CASMGDGKKNEQFF
few	TRBJ2-1	TRBD1	TRBV10-2	TGCGCCAGCACAGGGGGATGGGGCGAGCAGTTCTTC	CASTGGWGEQFF
-	TRBJ1-1	-	TRBV12-3/TRBV12-4	TGTGCCAGCAGGACATGGGGGCTGGTCACTGAAGCTTTCTTT	CASRTWGLVTEAFF
-	TRBJ1-6	-	TRBV27	TGTGCCAGCGGCAGGGTTGGTAATTCACCCCTCCACTTT	CASGRVGNSPLHF
-	TRBJ1-1	-	TRBV12-5	TGTGCTAGTGCCGCCCCCCTGAGAAACACTGAAGCTTTCTTT	CASAAPLRNTEAFF
-	TRBJ2-2	-	TRBV7-8	TGTGCCAGCAGCTCACAGAGCTTCAGGAACACCGGGGAGCTGTTTTTT	CASSSQSFRNTGELFF
-	TRBJ1-1	-	TRBV20-1	TGCAGTGCTAGGCCACAGACTAACACTGAAGCTTTCTTT	CSARPQTNTEAFF
-	TRBJ1-2	-	TRBV18	TGTGCCAGCTCACCCCGACAGAATGCTAACTATGGCTACACCTTC	CASSPRQNANYGYTF
few	TRBJ1-1	-	TRBV15	TGTGCCACCAGCAGAAGGGGGGGGGTGAACACTGAAGCTTTCTTT	CATSRRGGVNTEAFF
many	TRBJ2-5	TRBD2	TRBV5-1	TGCGCCAGCAGCTTGGGACTAGCGGATCAAGAGACCCAGTACTTC	CASSLGLADQETQYF
-	TRBJ1-3	-	TRBV4-1	TGCGCCAGCAGCCAAGATACACCCGGCCACGCTGGAAACACCATATATTTT	CASSQDTPGHAGNTIYF